This TCR beta chain was documented in a study of beta chain features in type 1 diabetes. About the study: Patients and healthy donors were similar in age, gender and cell yields.

Via CD45RO/CCR7/CD25/CD127/CD95/CD27, cells of the CD4+ naive, central memory, regulatory and stem cell-like memory subsets were sorted. Remarks on this clone: Antigen unknown.

The study, taken as a whole, reports: Shorter TCRB CDR3s, moderately but significantly so, were found in Type 1 diabetes patients in all four CD4+ subsets. Insertions at VDJ junctions were less frequent in type 1 diabetes patients. These patients also deleted more nucleotides at the same junctions.

Germline CDR1 SGHNT, CDR2 YYREEE (reference sequence). The CDR3 runs 13 residues. V was cut by 4 bases and J by 6 bases, with 12 bases left in between. Expressed TCRB transcripts were sequenced because the entire RNA isolate underwent reverse transcription. About 3.57 million reads per sample were averaged for naive, central memory and regulatory samples. Sequenced by immunoSEQ multiplex PCR; TCRdb stores in-frame clones only, minus some. The data show roughly 260,000 clones, roughly 20% seen once. Material for sequencing was naive CD4+ T cells from blood. The receptor was derived from a woman aged 40 to 50 with type 1 diabetes. The chain employs TRBV5-4 and TRBJ2-3, with D perhaps TRBD1 (6 bases). In DNA, the CDR3 is TGTGCCAGCAGCATTAAGGGGGAGGATACGCAGTATTTT. Amino acids: CASSIKGEDTQYF.